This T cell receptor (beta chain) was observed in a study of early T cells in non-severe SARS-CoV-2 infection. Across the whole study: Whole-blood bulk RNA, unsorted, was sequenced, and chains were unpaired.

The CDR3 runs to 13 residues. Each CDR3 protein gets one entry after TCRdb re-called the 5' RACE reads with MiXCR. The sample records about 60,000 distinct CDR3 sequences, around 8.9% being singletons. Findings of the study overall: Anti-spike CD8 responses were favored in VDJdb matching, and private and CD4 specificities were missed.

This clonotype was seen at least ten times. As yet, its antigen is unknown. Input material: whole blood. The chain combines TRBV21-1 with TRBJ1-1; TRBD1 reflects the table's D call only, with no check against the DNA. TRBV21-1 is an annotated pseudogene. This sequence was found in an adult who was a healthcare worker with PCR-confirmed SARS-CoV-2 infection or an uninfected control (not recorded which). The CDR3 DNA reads TGTGCCAGCAACCGGACAGGGGGTACTGAAGCTTTCTTT. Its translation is CASNRTGGTEAFF.